The clone carrying this TCR beta chain appeared a few times. MiXCR, run by TCRdb on the RT-PCR reads, gives a single entry per CDR3 protein. Of about a million distinct CDR3 sequences in the sample, over 15% were seen once. This CDR3 contains 15 residues. V lost 0 bases to trimming and J lost 0 bases, with 11 bases between them. Germline CDR1 reads DFQATT; CDR2 reads SNEGSKA (reference sequence). The data stem from a study of patients and donors after allogeneic stem cell transplantation. This chain connects TRBV20-1 to TRBJ1-1; unclear D gene. This TCR derives from a human donor who was either an allogeneic HSCT recipient or a stem cell or donor lymphocyte infusion donor (not recorded which). It is not recorded whose cells these are; they may come from a transplant donor. The sequencing sample was made of blood, either unsorted or a sorted T cell fraction (not recorded which). Here the CDR3 reads CSARDSSGLNTEAFF. The CDR3 DNA follows: TGCAGTGCTAGAGATTCTTCCGGCCTGAACACTGAAGCTTTCTTT.